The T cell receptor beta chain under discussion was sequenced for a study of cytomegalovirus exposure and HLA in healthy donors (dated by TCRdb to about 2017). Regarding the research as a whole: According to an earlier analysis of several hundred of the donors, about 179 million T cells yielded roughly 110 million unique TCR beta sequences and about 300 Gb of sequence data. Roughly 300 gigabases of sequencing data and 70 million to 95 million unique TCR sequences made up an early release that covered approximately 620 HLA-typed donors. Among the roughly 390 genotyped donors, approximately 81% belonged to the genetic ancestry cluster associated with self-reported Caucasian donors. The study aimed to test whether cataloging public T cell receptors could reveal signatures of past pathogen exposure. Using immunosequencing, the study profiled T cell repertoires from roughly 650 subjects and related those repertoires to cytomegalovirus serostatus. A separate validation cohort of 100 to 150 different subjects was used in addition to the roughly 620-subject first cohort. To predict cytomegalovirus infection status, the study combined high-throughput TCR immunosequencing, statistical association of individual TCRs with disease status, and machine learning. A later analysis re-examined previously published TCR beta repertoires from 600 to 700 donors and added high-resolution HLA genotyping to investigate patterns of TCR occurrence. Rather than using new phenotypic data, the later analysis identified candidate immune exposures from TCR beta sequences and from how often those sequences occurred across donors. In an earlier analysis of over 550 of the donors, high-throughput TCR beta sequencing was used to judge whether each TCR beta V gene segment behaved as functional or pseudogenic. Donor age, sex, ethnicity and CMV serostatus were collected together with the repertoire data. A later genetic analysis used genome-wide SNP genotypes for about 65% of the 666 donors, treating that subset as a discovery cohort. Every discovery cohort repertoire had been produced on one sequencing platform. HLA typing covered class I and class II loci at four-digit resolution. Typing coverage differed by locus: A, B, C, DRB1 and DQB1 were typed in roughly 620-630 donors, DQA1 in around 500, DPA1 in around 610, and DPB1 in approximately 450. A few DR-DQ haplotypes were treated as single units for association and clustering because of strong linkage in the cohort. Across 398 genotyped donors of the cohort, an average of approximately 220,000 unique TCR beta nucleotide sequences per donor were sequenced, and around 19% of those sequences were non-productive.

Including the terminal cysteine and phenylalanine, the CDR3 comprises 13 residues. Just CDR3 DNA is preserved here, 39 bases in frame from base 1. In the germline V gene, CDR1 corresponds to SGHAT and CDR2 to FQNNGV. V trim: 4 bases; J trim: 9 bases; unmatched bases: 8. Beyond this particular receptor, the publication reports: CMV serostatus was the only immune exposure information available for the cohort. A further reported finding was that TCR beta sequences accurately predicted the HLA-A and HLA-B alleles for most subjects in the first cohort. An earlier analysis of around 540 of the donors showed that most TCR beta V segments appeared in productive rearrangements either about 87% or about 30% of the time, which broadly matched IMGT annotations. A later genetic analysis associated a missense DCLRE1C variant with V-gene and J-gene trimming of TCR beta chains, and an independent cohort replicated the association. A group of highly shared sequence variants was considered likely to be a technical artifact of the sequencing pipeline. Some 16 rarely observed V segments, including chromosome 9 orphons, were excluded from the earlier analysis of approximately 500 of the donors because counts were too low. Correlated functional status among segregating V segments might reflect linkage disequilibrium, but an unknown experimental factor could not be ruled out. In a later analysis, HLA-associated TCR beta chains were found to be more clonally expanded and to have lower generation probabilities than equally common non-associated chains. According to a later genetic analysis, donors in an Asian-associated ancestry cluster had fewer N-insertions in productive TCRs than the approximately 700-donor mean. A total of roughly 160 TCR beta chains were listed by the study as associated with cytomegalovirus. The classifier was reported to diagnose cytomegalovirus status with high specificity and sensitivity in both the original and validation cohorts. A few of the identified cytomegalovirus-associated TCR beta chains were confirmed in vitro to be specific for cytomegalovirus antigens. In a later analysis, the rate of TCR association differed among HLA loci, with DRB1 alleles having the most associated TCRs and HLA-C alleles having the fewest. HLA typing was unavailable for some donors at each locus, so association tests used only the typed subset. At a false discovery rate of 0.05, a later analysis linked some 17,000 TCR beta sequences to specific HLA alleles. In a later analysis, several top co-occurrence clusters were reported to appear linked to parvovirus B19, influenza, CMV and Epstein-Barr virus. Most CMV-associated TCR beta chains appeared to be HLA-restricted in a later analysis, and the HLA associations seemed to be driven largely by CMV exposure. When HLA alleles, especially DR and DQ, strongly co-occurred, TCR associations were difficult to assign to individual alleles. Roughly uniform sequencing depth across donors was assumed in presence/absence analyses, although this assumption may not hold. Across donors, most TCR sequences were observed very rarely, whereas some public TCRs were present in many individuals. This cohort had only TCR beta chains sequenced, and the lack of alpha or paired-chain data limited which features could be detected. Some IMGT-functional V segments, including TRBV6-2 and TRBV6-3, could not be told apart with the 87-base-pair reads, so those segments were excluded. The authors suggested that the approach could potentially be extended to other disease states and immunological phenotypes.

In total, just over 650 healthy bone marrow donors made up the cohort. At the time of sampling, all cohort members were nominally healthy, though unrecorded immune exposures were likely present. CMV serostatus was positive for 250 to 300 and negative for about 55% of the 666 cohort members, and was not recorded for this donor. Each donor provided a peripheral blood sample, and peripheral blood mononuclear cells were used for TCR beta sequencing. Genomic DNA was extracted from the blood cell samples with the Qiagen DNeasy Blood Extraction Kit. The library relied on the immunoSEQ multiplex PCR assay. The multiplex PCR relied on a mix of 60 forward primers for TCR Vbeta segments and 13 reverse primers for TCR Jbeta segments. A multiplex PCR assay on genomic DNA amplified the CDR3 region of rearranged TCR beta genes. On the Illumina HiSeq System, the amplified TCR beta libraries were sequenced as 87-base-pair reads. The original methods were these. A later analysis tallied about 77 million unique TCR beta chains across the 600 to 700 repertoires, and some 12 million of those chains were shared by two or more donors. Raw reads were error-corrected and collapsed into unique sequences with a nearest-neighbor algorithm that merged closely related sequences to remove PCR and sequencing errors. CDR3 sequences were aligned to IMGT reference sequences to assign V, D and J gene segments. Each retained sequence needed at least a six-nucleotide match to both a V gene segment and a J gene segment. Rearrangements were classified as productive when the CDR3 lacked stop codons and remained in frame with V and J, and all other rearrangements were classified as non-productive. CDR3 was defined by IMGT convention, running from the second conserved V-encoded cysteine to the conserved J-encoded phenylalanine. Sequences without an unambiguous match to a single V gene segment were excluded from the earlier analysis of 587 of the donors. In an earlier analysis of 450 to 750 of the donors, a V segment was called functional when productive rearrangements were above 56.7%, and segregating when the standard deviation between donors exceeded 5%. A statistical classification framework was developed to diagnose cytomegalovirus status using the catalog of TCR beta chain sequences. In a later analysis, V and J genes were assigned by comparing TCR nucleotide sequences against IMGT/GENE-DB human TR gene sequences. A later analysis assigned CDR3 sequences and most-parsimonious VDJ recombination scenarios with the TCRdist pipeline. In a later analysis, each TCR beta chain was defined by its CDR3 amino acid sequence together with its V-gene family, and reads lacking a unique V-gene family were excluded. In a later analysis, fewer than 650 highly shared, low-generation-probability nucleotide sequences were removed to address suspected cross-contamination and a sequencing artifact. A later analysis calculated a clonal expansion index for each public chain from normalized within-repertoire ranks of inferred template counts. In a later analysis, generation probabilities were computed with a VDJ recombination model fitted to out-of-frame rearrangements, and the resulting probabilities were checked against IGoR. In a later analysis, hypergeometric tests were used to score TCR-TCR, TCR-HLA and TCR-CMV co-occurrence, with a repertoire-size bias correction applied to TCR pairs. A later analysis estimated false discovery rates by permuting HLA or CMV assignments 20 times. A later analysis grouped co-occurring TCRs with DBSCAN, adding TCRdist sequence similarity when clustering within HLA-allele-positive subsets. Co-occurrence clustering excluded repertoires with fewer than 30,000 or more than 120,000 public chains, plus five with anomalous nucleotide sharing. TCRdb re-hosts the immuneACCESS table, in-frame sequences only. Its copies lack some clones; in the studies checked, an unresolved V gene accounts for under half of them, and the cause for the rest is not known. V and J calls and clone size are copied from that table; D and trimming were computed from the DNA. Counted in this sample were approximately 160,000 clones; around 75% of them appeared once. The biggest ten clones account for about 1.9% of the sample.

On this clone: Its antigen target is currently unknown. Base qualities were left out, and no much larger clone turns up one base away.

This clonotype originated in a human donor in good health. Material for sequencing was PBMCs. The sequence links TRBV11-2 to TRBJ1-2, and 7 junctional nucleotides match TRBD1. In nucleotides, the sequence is TGTGCCAGCAGCTACGGGACAGATGCCCGCTACACCTTC. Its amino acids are CASSYGTDARYTF.